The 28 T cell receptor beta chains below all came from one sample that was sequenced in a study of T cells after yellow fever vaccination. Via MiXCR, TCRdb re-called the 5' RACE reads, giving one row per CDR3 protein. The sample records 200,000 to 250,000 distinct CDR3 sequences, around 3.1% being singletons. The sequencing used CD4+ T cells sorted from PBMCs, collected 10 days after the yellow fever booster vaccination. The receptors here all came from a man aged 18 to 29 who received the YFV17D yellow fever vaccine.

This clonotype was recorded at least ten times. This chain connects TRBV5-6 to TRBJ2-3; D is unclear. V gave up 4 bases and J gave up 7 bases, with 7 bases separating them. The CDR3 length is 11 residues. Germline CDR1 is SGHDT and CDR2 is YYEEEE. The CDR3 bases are TGTGCCAGCAGCCACGAGAATACGCAGTATTTT. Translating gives CASSHENTQYF.

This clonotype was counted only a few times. The CDR3: CASEDRVVGNQPQHF. DNA for the CDR3: TGTGCCAGCGAAGACAGGGTTGTAGGCAATCAGCCCCAGCATTTT. The rearrangement links TRBV2 to TRBJ1-5, with 7 bases aligning to TRBD1. There are 15 residues in the CDR3. Germline CDR1 is SNHLY and CDR2 is FYNNEI. J lost 2 bases, V lost 8 bases, and 9 bases had no gene match. The variable domain in full, with the rest retrieved from reference TRBV2 and TRBJ1-5, is EPEVTQTPSHQVTQMGQEVILRCVPISNHLYFYWYRQILGQKVEFLVSFYNNEISEKSEIFDDQFSVERPDGSNFTLKIRSTKLEDSAMYFCASEDRVVGNQPQHFGDGTRLSIL.

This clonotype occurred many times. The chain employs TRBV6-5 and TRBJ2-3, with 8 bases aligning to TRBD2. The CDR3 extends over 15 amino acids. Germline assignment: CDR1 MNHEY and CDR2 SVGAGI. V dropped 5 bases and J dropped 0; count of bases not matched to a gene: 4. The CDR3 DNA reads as TGTGCCAGCAGTCGAGCGGGGGAGAGCACAGATACGCAGTATTTT. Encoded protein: CASSRAGESTDTQYF.

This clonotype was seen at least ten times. The chain's CDR3 is CASSRTTSGGTDTQYF. In DNA form, the CDR3 reads TGTGCCAGCAGCCGAACGACTAGCGGGGGTACAGATACGCAGTATTTT. The chain carries TRBV7-3 and TRBJ2-3, with TRBD2 matching 12 bases. V shed 5 bases, J shed 3 bases, and the junction held 6 bases outside the gene matches. This CDR3 region has 16 residues. CDR1 and CDR2 (germline): SGHTA, FQGTGA.

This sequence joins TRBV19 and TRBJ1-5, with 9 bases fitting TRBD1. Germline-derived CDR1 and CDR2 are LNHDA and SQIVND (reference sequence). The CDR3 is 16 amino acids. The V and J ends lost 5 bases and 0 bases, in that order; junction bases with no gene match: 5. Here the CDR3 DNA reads TGTGCCAGTAGTTCCCGACAGGGGGTTAGCAATCAGCCCCAGCATTTT. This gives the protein CASSSRQGVSNQPQHF.

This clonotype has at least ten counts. This chain's CDR3 is CASSYRPYPGADEKLFF. CDR3 DNA sequence: TGTGCCAGCAGTTACAGACCTTACCCGGGGGCAGATGAAAAACTGTTTTTT. The chain is built from TRBV6-5 and TRBJ1-4; D is possibly TRBD1 (6 bases). The CDR3 has 17 amino acids. Germline loops: CDR1 MNHEY, CDR2 SVGAGI. V was cut by 2 bases and J by 6 bases, with 19 bases left in between.

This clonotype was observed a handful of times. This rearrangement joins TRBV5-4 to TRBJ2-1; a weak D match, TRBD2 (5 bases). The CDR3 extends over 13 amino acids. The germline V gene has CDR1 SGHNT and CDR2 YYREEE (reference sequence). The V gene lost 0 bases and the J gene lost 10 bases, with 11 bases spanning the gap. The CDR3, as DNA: TGTGCCAGCAGCTTGGAATCTCGCGGGGAGCAGTTCTTC. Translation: CASSLESRGEQFF.

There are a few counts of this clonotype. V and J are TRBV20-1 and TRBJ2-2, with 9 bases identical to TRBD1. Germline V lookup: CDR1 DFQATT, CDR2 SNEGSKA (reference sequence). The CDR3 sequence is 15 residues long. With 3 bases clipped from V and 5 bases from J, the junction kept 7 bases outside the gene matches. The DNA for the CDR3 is TGCAGTGCTAGCCAAATAGGACAGGGGACCGGGGAGCTGTTTTTT. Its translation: CSASQIGQGTGELFF.

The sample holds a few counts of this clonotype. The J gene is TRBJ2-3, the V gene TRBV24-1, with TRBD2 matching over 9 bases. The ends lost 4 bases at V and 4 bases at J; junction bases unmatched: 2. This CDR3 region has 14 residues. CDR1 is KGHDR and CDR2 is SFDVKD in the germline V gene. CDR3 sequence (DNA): TGTGCCACCAGTGAACGCGGGGGGGCAGATACGCAGTATTTT. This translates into CATSERGGADTQYF.

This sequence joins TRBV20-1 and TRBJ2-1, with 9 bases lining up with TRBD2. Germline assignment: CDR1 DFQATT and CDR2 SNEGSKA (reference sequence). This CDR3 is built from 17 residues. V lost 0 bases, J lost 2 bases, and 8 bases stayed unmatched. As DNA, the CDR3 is TGCAGTGCTAGAGATGTATCTGGCGGGGGGGCCTACAATGAGCAGTTCTTC. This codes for CSARDVSGGGAYNEQFF.

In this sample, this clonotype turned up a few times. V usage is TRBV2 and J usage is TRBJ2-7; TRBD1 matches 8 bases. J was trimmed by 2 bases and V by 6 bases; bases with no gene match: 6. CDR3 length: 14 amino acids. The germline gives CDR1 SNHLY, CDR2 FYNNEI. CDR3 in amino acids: CASRKTGDAYEQYF. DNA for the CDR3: TGTGCCAGCAGGAAGACAGGGGATGCCTACGAGCAGTACTTC.

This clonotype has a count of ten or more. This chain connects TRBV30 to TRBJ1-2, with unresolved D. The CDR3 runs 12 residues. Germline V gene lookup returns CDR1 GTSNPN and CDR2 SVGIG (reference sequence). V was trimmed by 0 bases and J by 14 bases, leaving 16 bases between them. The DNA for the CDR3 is TGTGCCTGGAGTGTAGGCGGGGAAGTTCGGACCTTC. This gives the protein CAWSVGGEVRTF.

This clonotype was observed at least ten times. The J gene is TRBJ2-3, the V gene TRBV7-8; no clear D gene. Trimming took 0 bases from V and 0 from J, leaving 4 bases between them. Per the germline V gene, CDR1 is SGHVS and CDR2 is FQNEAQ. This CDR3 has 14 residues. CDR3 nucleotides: TGTGCCAGCAGCTTAGCGGCTAGCACAGATACGCAGTATTTT. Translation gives CASSLAASTDTQYF. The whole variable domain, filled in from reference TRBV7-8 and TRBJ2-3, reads GAGVSQSPRYKVAKRGQDVALRCDPISGHVSLFWYQQALGQGPEFLTYFQNEAQLDKSGLPSDRFFAERPEGSVSTLKIQRTQQEDSAVYLCASSLAASTDTQYFGPGTRLTVL.

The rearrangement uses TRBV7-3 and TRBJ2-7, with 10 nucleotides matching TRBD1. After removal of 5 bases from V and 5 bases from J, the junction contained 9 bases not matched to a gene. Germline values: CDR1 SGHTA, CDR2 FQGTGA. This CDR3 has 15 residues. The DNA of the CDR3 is TGTGCCAGCAGCGACAGCCGGGACAGGGGAAACGAGCAGTACTTC. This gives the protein CASSDSRDRGNEQYF.

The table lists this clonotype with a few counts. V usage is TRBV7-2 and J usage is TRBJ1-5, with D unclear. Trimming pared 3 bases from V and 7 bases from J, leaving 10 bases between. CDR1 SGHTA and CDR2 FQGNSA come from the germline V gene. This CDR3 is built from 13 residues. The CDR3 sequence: CASSFPGGQPQHF. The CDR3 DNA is TGTGCCAGCAGCTTCCCAGGCGGCCAGCCCCAGCATTTT.

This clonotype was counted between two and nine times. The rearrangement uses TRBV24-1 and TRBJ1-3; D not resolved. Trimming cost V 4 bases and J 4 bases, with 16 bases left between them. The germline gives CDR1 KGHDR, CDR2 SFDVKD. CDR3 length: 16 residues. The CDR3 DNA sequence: TGTGCCACCAGTGAGGGCCGGGGTCCGTTGGGAAACACCATATATTTT. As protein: CATSEGRGPLGNTIYF.

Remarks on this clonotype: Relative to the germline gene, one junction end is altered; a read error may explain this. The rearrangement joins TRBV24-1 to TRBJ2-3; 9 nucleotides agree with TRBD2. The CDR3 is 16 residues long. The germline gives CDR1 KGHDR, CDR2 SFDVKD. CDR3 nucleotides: TGTGACACCAGTGATCCGCACGGGACTAGCATAGATACGCAGTATTTT. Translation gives CDTSDPHGTSIDTQYF.

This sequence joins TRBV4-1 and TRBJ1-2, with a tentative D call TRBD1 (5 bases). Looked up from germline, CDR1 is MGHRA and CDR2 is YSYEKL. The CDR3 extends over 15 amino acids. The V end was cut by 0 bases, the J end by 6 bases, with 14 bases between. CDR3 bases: TGCGCCAGCAGCCAAGATTGGAGGGACCCGGATGGCTACACCTTC. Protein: CASSQDWRDPDGYTF.

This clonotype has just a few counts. The CDR3 DNA reads TGCAGCGCCGAGACACAGGGGGTTCTGAACACTGAAGCTTTCTTT. Its protein product is CSAETQGVLNTEAFF. V is TRBV29-1 and J is TRBJ1-1, with 8 bases lining up with TRBD1. V trimming: 7 bases; J trimming: 0 bases; junction bases outside the gene matches: 10. CDR3 length: 15 residues. Germline loops: CDR1 SQVTM, CDR2 ANQGSEA. The full variable domain, with the rest looked up from reference TRBV29-1 and TRBJ1-1, is SAVISQKPSRDICQRGTSLTIQCQVDSQVTMMFWYRQQPGQSLTLIATANQGSEATYESGFVIDKFPISRPNLTFSTLTVSNMSPEDSSIYLCSAETQGVLNTEAFFGQGTRLTVV.

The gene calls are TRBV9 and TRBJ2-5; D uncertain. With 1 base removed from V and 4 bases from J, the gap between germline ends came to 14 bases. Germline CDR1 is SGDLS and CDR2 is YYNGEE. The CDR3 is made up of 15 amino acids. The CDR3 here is CASSVRDGLGETQYF. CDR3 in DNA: TGTGCCAGCAGCGTAAGGGATGGGTTAGGAGAGACCCAGTACTTC.

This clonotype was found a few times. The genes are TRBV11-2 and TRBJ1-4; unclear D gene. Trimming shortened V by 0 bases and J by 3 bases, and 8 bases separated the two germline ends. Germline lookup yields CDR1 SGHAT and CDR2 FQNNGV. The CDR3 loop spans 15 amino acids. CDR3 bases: TGTGCCAGCAGCTTAGATCTTGCACCTAATGAAAAACTGTTTTTT. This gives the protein CASSLDLAPNEKLFF.

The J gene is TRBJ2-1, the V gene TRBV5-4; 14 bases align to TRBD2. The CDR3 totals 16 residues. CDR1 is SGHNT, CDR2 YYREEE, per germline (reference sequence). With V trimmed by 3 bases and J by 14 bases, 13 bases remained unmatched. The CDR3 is CASSSPGLAGAVMEFF. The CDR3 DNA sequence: TGTGCCAGCAGCTCCCCGGGACTAGCGGGAGCCGTAATGGAGTTCTTC. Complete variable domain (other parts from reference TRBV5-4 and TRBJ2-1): ETGVTQSPTHLIKTRGQQVTLRCSSQSGHNTVSWYQQALGQGPQFIFQYYREEENGRGNFPPRFSGLQFPNYSSELNVNALELDDSALYLCASSSPGLAGAVMEFFGPGTRLTVL.

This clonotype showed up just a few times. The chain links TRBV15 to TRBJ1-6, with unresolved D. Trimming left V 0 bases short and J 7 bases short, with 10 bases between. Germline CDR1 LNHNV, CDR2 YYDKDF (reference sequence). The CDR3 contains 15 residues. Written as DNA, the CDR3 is TGTGCCACCAGCAGAGATGGGATGCGGAATTCACCCCTCCACTTT. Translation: CATSRDGMRNSPLHF.

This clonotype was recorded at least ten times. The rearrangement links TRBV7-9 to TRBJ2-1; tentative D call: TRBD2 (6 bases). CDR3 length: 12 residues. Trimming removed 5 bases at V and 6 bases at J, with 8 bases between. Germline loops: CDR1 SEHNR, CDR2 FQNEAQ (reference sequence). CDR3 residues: CASSRGGNEQFF. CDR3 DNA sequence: TGTGCCAGCAGCCGGGGAGGCAATGAGCAGTTCTTC.

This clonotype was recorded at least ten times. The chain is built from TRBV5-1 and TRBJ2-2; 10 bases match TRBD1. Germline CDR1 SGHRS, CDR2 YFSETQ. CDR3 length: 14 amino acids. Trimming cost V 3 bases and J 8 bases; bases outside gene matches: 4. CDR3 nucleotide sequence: TGCGCCAGCAGCTCGACAGGGGGCCCAGGGGAGCTGTTTTTT. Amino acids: CASSSTGGPGELFF.

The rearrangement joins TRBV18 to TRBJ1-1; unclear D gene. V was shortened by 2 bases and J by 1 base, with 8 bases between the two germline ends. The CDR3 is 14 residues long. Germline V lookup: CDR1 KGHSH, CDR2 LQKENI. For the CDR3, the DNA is TGTGCCAGCTCACCATGGCAAGAGAACACTGAAGCTTTCTTT. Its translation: CASSPWQENTEAFF. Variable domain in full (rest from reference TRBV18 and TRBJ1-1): NAGVMQNPRHLVRRRGQEARLRCSPMKGHSHVYWYRQLPEEGLKFMVYLQKENIIDESGMPKERFSAEFPKEGPSILRIQQVVRGDSAAYFCASSPWQENTEAFFGQGTRLTVV.

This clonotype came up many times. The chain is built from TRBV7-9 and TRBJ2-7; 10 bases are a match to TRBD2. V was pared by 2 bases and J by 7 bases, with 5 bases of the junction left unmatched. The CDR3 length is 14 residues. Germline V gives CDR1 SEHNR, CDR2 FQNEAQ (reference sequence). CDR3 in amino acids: CASSLRAGGREQYF. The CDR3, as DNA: TGTGCCAGCAGCTTACGAGCGGGGGGGCGAGAGCAGTACTTC. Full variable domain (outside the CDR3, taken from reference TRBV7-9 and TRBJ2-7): DTGVSQNPRHKITKRGQNVTFRCDPISEHNRLYWYRQTLGQGPEFLTYFQNEAQLEKSRLLSDRFSAERPKGSFSTLEIQRTEQGDSAMYLCASSLRAGGREQYFGPGTRLTVT.

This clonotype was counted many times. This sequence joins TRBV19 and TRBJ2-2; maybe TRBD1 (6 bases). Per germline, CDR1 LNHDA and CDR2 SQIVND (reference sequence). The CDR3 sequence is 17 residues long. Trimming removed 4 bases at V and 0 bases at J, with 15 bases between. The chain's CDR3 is CASSTSRGQANTGELFF. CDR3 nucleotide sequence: TGTGCCAGTAGTACATCAAGGGGACAAGCGAACACCGGGGAGCTGTTTTTT.